This TCR beta chain was profiled in a study of somatic mutations in cytotoxic T cells in rheumatoid arthritis. This CDR3 region has 15 residues. The V gene's germline CDR1 is PRHDT and CDR2 FYEKMQ (reference sequence). Trimming pared 3 bases from V and 7 bases from J, leaving 19 bases between. The data were produced by immunoSEQ multiplex PCR, yet TCRdb's version contains in-frame clones alone and is incomplete. The data contain 12,000 to 15,000 clones, approximately 80% of them singletons. This receptor was taken from an adult with rheumatoid arthritis. Sequenced sample: CD8+ T cells sorted from blood. The J gene is TRBJ2-7, the V gene TRBV13, with D maybe TRBD2 (6 bases). The CDR3 protein is CASSFAGLPGGEQYF. CDR3 in DNA: TGTGCCAGCAGCTTCGCCGGACTACCCGGAGGAGAGCAGTACTTC.